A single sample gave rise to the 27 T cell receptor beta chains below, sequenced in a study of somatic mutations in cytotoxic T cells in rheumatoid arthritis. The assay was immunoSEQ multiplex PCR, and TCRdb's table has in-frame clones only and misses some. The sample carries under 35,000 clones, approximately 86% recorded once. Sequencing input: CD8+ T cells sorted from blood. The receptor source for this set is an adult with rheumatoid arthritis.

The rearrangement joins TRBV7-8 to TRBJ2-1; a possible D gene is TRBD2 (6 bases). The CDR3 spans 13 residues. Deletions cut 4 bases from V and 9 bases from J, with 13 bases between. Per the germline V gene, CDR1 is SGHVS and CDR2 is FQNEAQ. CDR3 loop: CASSSGLPAEQFF. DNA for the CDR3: TGTGCCAGCAGCTCGGGACTCCCGGCTGAGCAGTTCTTC. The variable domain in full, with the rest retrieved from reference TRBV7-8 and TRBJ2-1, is GAGVSQSPRYKVAKRGQDVALRCDPISGHVSLFWYQQALGQGPEFLTYFQNEAQLDKSGLPSDRFFAERPEGSVSTLKIQRTQQEDSAVYLCASSSGLPAEQFFGPGTRLTVL.

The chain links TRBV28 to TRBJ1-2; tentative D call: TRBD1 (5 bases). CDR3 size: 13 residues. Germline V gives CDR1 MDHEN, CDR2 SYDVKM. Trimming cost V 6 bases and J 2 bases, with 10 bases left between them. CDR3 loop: CASRRRENYGYTF. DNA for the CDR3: TGTGCCAGCAGGCGCAGGGAGAACTATGGCTACACCTTC.

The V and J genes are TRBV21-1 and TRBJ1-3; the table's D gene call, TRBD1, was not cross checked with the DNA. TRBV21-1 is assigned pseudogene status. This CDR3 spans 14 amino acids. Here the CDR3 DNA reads TGTGCCAGCAGGGCCCAGGTGTCTGGAAACACCATATATTTT. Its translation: CASRAQVSGNTIYF.

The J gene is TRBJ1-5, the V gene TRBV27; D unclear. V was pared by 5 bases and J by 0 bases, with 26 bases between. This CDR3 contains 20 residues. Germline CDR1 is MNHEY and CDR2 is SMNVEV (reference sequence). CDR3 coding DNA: TGTGCCAGCAGTCCCACCCCCGATACAATGGCCTCCCTTAGCAATCAGCCCCAGCATTTT. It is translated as CASSPTPDTMASLSNQPQHF.

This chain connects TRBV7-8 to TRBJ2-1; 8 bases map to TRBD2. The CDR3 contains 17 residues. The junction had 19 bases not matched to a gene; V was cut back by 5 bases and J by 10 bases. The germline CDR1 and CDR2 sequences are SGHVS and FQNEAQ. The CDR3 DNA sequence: TGTGCCAGCAGCGTATCCACCTCGGGACTAGTTTTAGGCGAGCAGTTCTTC. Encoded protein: CASSVSTSGLVLGEQFF.

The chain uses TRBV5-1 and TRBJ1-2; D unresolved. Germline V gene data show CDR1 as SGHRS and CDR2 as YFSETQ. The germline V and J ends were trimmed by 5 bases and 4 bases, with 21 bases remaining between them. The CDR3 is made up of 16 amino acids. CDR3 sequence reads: CASRSTPRLDLYGYTF. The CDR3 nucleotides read TGCGCCAGCAGATCCACTCCGAGGCTTGACCTCTATGGCTACACCTTC.

CDR3 nucleotides: TGTGCCAGCTTCCCCGGACAGGGGGCCTATGGCTACACCTTC. Translated: CASFPGQGAYGYTF. V usage is TRBV5-4 and J usage is TRBJ1-2; TRBD1 aligns across 11 bases. CDR1 and CDR2 from the germline V gene are SGHNT and YYREEE (reference sequence). V was pared by 7 bases and J by 4 bases, with 6 bases of the junction left unmatched. This CDR3 is built from 14 residues.

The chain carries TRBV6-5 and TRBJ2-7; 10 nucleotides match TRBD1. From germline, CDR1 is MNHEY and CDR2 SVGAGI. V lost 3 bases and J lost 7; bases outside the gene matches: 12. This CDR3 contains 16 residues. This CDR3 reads CASSYRSWDRGTEQYF. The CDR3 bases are TGTGCCAGCAGTTATCGCTCCTGGGACAGGGGAACGGAGCAGTACTTC.

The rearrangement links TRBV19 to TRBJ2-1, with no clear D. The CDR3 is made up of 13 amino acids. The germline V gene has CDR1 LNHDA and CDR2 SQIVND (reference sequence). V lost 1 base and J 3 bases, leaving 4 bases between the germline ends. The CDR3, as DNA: TGTGCCAGTAGTATAGCCGGCTACAATGAGCAGTTCTTC. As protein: CASSIAGYNEQFF.

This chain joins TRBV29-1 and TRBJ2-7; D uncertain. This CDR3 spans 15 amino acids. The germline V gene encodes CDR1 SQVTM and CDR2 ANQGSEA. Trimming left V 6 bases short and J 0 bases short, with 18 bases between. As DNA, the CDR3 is TGCAGCGTAGCCGGTGACACCGCCTACTCCTACGAGCAGTACTTC. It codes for CSVAGDTAYSYEQYF.

The CDR3: CASSLNPETQYF. The CDR3, as DNA: TGTGCCAGCAGCTTGAACCCAGAGACCCAGTACTTC. The rearrangement uses TRBV5-4 and TRBJ2-5; D is ambiguous. The CDR3 totals 12 residues. V was pared by 1 base and J by 4 bases, with 5 bases between. Germline V gene sequence: CDR1 SGHNT, CDR2 YYREEE (reference sequence).

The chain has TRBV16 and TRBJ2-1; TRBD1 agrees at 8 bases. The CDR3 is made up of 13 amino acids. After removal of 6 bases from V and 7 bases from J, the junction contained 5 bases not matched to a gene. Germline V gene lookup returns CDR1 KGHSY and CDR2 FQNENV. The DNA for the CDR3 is TGTGCCAGCAGTCAGACAGGGGCAAATGAGCAGTTCTTC. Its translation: CASSQTGANEQFF.

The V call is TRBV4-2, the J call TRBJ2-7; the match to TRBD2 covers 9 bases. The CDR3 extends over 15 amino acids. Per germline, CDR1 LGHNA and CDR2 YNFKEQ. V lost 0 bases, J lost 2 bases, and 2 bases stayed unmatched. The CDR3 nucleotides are TGTGCCAGCAGCCAAGAACAGCGGGGGGCCTACGAGCAGTACTTC. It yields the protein CASSQEQRGAYEQYF.

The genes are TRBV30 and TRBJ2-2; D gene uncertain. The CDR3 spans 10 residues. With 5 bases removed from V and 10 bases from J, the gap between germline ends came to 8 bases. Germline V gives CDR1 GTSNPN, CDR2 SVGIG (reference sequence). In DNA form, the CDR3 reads TGTGCCTGGTTCGGTTCGGAGCTGTTTTTT. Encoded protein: CAWFGSELFF. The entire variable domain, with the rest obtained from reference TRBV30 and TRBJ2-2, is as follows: SQTIHQWPATLVQPVGSPLSLECTVEGTSNPNLYWYRQAAGRGLQLLFYSVGIGQISSEVPQNLSASRPQDRQFILSSKKLLLSDSGFYLCAWFGSELFFGEGSRLTVL.

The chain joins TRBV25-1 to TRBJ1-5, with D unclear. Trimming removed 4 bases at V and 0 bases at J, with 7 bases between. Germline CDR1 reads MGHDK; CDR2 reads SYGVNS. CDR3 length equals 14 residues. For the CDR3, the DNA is TGTGCCAGCAGTGGAGGCTATAGCAATCAGCCCCAGCATTTT. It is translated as CASSGGYSNQPQHF. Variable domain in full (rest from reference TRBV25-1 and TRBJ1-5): EADIYQTPRYLVIGTGKKITLECSQTMGHDKMYWYQQDPGMELHLIHYSYGVNSTEKGDLSSESTVSRIRTEHFPLTLESARPSHTSQYLCASSGGYSNQPQHFGDGTRLSIL.

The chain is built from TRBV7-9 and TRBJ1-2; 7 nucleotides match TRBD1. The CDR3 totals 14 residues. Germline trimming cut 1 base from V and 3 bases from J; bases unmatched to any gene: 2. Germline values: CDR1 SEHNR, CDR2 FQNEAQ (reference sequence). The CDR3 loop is CASSLGGGDYGYTF. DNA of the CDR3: TGTGCCAGCAGCTTAGGAGGGGGCGACTATGGCTACACCTTC.

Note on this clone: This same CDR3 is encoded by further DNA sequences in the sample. Here the CDR3 DNA reads TGTGCCAGCAGCCCGGGGCAGGGAATCTACGAGCAGTACTTC. This codes for CASSPGQGIYEQYF. The chain links TRBV11-2 to TRBJ2-7; D is tentatively TRBD1 or TRBD2 (5 bases each). V lost 5 bases, J lost 3 bases, and 14 bases lay in between. Germline V gives CDR1 SGHAT, CDR2 FQNNGV. The CDR3 runs 14 residues.

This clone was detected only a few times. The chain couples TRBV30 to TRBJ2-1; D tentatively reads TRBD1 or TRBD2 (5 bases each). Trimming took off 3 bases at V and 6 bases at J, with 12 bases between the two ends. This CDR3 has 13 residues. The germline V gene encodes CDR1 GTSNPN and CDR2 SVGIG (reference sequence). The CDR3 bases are TGTGCCTGGAGCGGACTGGGGGTCAATGAGCAGTTCTTC. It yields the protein CAWSGLGVNEQFF.

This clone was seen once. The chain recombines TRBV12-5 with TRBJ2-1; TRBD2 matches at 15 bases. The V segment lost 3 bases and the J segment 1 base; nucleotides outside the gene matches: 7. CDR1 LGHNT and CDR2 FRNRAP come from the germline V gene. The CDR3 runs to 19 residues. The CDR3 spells CASGFGLAGGPRSYNEQFF. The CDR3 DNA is TGTGCTAGTGGTTTTGGACTAGCGGGGGGGCCACGGTCCTACAATGAGCAGTTCTTC.

This CDR3 reads CASSLTGLQNTEAFF. DNA of the CDR3: TGTGCCAGCAGTCTAACAGGGCTACAGAACACTGAAGCTTTCTTT. V is TRBV27 and J is TRBJ1-1; possibly TRBD1 for D (6 bases). CDR3 length equals 15 residues. From germline, CDR1 is MNHEY and CDR2 SMNVEV (reference sequence). Between the trimmed V and J ends, which lost 5 bases and 1 base, there was a span of 14 bases.

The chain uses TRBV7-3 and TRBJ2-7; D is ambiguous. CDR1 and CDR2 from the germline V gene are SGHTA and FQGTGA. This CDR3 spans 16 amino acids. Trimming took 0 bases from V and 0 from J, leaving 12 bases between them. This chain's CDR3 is CASSLTPNQDSYEQYF. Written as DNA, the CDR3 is TGTGCCAGCAGCTTAACACCCAATCAGGACTCCTACGAGCAGTACTTC.

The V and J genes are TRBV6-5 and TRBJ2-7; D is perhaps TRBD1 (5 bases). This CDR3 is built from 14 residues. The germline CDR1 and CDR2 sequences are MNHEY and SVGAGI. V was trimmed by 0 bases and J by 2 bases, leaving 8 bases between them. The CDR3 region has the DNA TGTGCCAGCAGTTACTCGCCAGGGACCTACGAGCAGTACTTC. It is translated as CASSYSPGTYEQYF.

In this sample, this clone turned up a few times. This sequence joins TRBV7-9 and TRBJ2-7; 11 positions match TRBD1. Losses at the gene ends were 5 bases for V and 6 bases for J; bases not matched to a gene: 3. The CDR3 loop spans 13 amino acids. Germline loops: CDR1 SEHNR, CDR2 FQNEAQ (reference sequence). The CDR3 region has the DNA TGTGCCAGCAGCCCGGGGACAGGGGGCGAGCAGTACTTC. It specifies CASSPGTGGEQYF. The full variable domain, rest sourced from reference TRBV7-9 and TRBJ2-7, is DTGVSQNPRHKITKRGQNVTFRCDPISEHNRLYWYRQTLGQGPEFLTYFQNEAQLEKSRLLSDRFSAERPKGSFSTLEIQRTEQGDSAMYLCASSPGTGGEQYFGPGTRLTVT.

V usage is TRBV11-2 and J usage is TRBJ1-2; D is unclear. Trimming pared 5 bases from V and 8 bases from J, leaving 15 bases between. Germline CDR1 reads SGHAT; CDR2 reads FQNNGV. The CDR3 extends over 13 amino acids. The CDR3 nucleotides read TGTGCCAGCAGCCTTCTTACCTCCAGGGGCTACACCTTC. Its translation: CASSLLTSRGYTF.

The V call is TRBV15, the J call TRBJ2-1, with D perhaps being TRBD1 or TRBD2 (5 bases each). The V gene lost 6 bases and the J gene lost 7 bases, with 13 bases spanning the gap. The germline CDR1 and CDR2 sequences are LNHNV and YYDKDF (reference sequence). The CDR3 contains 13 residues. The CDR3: CATRGRGENEQFF. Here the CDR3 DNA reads TGTGCCACCAGGGGACGGGGTGAGAATGAGCAGTTCTTC.

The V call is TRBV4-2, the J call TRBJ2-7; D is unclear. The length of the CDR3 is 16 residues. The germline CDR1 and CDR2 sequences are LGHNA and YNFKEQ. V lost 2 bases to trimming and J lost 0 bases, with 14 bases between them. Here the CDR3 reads CASSQNTGRTSYEQYF. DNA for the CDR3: TGTGCCAGCAGCCAAAACACCGGACGGACCTCCTACGAGCAGTACTTC.

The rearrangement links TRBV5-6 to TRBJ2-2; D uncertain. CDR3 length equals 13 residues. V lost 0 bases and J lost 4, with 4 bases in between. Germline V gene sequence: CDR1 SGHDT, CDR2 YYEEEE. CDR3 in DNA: TGTGCCAGCAGCTTGGGGGGCACCGGGGAGCTGTTTTTT. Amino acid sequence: CASSLGGTGELFF.